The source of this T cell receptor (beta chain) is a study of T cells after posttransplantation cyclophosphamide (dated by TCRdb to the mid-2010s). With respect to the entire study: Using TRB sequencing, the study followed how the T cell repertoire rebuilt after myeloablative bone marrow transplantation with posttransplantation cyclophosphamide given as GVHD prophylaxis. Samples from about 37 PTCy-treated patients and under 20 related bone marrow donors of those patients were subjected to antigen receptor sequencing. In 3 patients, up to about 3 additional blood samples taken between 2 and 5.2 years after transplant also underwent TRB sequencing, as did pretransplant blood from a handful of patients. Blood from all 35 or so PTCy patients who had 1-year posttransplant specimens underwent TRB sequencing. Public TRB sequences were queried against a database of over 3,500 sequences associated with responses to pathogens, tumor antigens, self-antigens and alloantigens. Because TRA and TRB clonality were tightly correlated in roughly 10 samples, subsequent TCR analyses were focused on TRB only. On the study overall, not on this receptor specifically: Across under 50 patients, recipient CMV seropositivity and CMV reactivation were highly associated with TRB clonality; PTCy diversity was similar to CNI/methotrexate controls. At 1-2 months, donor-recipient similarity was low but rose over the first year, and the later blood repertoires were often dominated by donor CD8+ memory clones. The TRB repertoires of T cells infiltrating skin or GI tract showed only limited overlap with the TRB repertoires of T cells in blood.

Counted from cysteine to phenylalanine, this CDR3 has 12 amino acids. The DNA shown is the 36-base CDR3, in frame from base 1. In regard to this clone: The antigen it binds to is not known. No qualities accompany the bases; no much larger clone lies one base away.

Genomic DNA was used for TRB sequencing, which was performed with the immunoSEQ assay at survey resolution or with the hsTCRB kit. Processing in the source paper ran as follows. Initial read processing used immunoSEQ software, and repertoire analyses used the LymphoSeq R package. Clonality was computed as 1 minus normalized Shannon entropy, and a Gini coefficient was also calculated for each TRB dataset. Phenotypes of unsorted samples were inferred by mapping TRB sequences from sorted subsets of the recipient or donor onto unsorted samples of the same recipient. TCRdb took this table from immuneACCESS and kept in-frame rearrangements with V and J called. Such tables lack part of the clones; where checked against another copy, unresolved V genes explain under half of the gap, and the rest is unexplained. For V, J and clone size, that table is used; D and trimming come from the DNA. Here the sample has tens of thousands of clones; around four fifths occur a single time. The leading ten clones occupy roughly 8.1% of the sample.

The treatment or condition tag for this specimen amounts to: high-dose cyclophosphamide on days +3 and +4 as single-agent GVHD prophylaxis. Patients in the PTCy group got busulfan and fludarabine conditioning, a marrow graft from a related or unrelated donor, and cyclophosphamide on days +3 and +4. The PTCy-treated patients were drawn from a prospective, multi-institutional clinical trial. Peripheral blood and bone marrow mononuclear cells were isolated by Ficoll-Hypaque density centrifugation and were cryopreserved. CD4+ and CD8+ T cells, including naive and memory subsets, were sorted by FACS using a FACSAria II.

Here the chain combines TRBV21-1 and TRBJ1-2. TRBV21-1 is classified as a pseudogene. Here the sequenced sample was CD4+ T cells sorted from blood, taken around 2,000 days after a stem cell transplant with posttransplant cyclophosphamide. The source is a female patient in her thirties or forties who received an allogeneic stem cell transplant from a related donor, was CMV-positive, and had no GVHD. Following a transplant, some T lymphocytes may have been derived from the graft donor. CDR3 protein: CASKAWGDGYTF. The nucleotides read TGTGCCAGCAAAGCCTGGGGGGATGGCTACACCTTC.